These 22 T cell receptor beta chains came from one sample sequenced in a study of cytomegalovirus exposure and HLA in healthy donors. The PCR contained 60 Vbeta and 13 Jbeta primers. TCRdb keeps only in-frame clones here, not all; method: immunoSEQ multiplex PCR. The data hold about 110,000 clones, with 55% to 80% observed a single time. Sequenced input: PBMCs. These receptors were collected from a woman under 40 in good health and CMV-seronegative.

V usage is TRBV5-6 and J usage is TRBJ1-4; TRBD1 agrees at 9 bases. V trimming: 5 bases; J trimming: 5 bases; junction bases outside the gene matches: 7. CDR1 SGHDT and CDR2 YYEEEE come from the germline V gene. This CDR3 spans 15 amino acids. Here the CDR3 reads CASRPTGTGNEKLFF. The CDR3 DNA is TGTGCCAGCAGACCGACCGGGACAGGGAATGAAAAACTGTTTTTT.

This clone was found a few times. This chain's CDR3 is CSVEDTYGYGYTF. CDR3 nucleotide sequence: TGCAGCGTTGAAGATACTTACGGCTATGGCTACACCTTC. The chain is built from TRBV29-1 and TRBJ1-2; no definite D call. The CDR3 sequence is 13 residues long. CDR1 is SQVTM and CDR2 is ANQGSEA in the germline V gene. Trimming removed 0 bases at V and 4 bases at J, with 9 bases between.

The V and J genes are TRBV19 and TRBJ2-1, with D possibly matching TRBD1 (6 bases). V was shortened by 6 bases and J by 7 bases, with 19 bases between the two germline ends. CDR1 is LNHDA and CDR2 is SQIVND in the germline V gene (reference sequence). The CDR3 runs to 15 residues. The CDR3 protein is CASRITGSNRNEQFF. In DNA, the CDR3 is TGTGCCAGTAGGATAACAGGGAGTAATAGGAATGAGCAGTTCTTC.

The chain joins TRBV30 to TRBJ1-1, with unresolved D. The CDR3 is 13 amino acids. The germline V gene encodes CDR1 GTSNPN and CDR2 SVGIG (reference sequence). V lost 2 bases, J lost 4 bases, and 11 bases lay in between. The CDR3, as DNA: TGTGCCTGGAGTATCACCGGGGTCACTGAAGCTTTCTTT. It codes for CAWSITGVTEAFF.

Only a few counts were recorded for this clone. V and J are TRBV2 and TRBJ1-2, with D possibly being TRBD1 (5 bases). V lost 6 bases and J 4 bases, leaving 18 bases between the germline ends. Germline CDR1 SNHLY, CDR2 FYNNEI. The CDR3 loop spans 15 amino acids. CDR3 DNA sequence: TGTGCCAGCAGGGGTGACAGTACGGCGGCCTATGGCTACACCTTC. Translated: CASRGDSTAAYGYTF.

This chain links TRBV6-5 with TRBJ2-7; 7 positions agree with TRBD1. CDR1 is MNHEY and CDR2 is SVGAGI in the germline V gene. The V and J ends lost 1 base and 2 bases, in that order; junction bases with no gene match: 8. The CDR3 has 16 amino acids. The CDR3 protein is CASSYFRGGVPYEQYF. CDR3 DNA: TGTGCCAGCAGTTACTTCCGAGGGGGCGTCCCCTACGAGCAGTACTTC.

This chain uses TRBV18 with TRBJ2-2; a weak D match, TRBD1 (5 bases). The CDR3 is 14 amino acids. Germline V gene lookup returns CDR1 KGHSH and CDR2 LQKENI. Trimming took 5 bases from V and 1 from J, leaving 8 bases between them. The CDR3 bases are TGTGCCAGCTCAAAGACAGAGAACACCGGGGAGCTGTTTTTT. Amino acids: CASSKTENTGELFF.

The rearrangement links TRBV30 to TRBJ1-2, with D maybe TRBD1 (5 bases). V lost 3 bases, J lost 8 bases, and 25 bases lay in between. The germline gives CDR1 GTSNPN, CDR2 SVGIG (reference sequence). The CDR3 length is 16 residues. The DNA of the CDR3 is TGTGCCTGGAGCCCTAAGGGAGGGGAGGTTCGTGGAGGCTACACCTTC. Protein sequence: CAWSPKGGEVRGGYTF.

The chain joins TRBV7-9 to TRBJ2-1; 10 bases fit TRBD2. Per germline, CDR1 SEHNR and CDR2 FQNEAQ (reference sequence). With 4 bases clipped from V and 5 bases from J, the junction kept 5 bases outside the gene matches. CDR3 length equals 15 residues. The CDR3 is CASSSLAGAHNEQFF. CDR3 DNA: TGTGCCAGCAGCTCTCTAGCGGGAGCCCACAATGAGCAGTTCTTC.

The chain joins TRBV28 to TRBJ1-3, with 7 bases aligning to TRBD1. Per germline, CDR1 MDHEN and CDR2 SYDVKM. The CDR3 is made up of 14 amino acids. The J segment lost 6 bases and the V segment lost 6 bases, leaving 8 bases of the junction unmatched. CDR3 DNA sequence: TGTGCCAGCAGGGGGACAGATCGGGTAAACACCATATATTTT. This sequence encodes CASRGTDRVNTIYF.

The chain combines TRBV10-2 with TRBJ2-7, with D possibly TRBD1 on 5 matching bases. The germline V gene has CDR1 WSHSY and CDR2 SAAADI. This CDR3 contains 13 residues. V lost 6 bases, J lost 4 bases, and 13 bases lay in between. DNA for the CDR3: TGCGCCAGCAGCGAAGGGGCAGGATACGAGCAGTACTTC. This codes for CASSEGAGYEQYF.

This clone was observed a handful of times. The genes are TRBV6-1 and TRBJ2-1, with 12 bases that match TRBD2. The V gene's germline CDR1 is MNHNS and CDR2 SASEGT. The CDR3 runs to 16 residues. The V and J ends lost 0 bases and 9 bases, in that order; junction bases with no gene match: 6. CDR3 sequence reads: CASSEATSGRQGEQFF. DNA of the CDR3: TGTGCCAGCAGTGAAGCGACTAGCGGGAGACAGGGTGAGCAGTTCTTC.

This sequence joins TRBV28 and TRBJ2-7; 7 bases fit TRBD1. This CDR3 is built from 15 residues. After removal of 6 bases from V and 0 bases from J, the junction contained 8 bases not matched to a gene. Germline CDR1 and CDR2: MDHEN and SYDVKM. CDR3 sequence: CASRFLTGFSYEQYF. CDR3 nucleotides: TGTGCCAGCAGATTCTTGACAGGGTTCTCCTACGAGCAGTACTTC.

The rearrangement uses TRBV5-1 and TRBJ1-1; D unclear. V shed 0 bases and J shed 0 bases, with 15 bases lying between them. Germline loops: CDR1 SGHRS, CDR2 YFSETQ. There are 17 residues in the CDR3. In DNA form, the CDR3 reads TGCGCCAGCAGCTTGGCTGAGACATATTATATGAACACTGAAGCTTTCTTT. This codes for CASSLAETYYMNTEAFF.

The chain's CDR3 is CASSKLRGQFSNQPQHF. As DNA, the CDR3 is TGTGCCAGCAGCAAACTTCGGGGACAGTTTAGCAATCAGCCCCAGCATTTT. This rearrangement joins TRBV21-1 to TRBJ1-5; the tabulated D call, TRBD1, remains unverified against the DNA. TRBV21-1 has pseudogene status. The CDR3 is 17 amino acids.

This clone was counted between two and nine times. V is TRBV19 and J is TRBJ1-5, with D unresolved. Trimming left V 6 bases short and J 4 bases short, with 13 bases between. This CDR3 is built from 14 residues. CDR1 is LNHDA, CDR2 SQIVND, per germline (reference sequence). In DNA form, the CDR3 reads TGTGCCAGTAGGGCAGGCTGGCTAAATCAGCCCCAGCATTTT. Amino acids: CASRAGWLNQPQHF. The variable domain in full, with the rest retrieved from reference TRBV19 and TRBJ1-5, is DGGITQSPKYLFRKEGQNVTLSCEQNLNHDAMYWYRQDPGQGLRLIYYSQIVNDFQKGDIAEGYSVSREKKESFPLTVTSAQKNPTAFYLCASRAGWLNQPQHFGDGTRLSIL.

V is TRBV28 and J is TRBJ1-5; the D is unclear. The V gene lost 3 bases and the J gene lost 5 bases, with 20 bases spanning the gap. This CDR3 is built from 17 residues. Germline CDR1 is MDHEN and CDR2 is SYDVKM. The CDR3 protein is CASSFPISGSIYQPQHF. In nucleotides, the CDR3 is TGTGCCAGCAGTTTCCCCATTTCCGGGTCCATTTATCAGCCCCAGCATTTT.

V usage is TRBV30 and J usage is TRBJ2-7; 10 bases align to TRBD2. The CDR3 contains 15 residues. The V and J ends lost 0 bases and 0 bases, in that order; junction bases with no gene match: 2. In germline, CDR1 is GTSNPN, CDR2 SVGIG (reference sequence). DNA of the CDR3: TGTGCCTGGAGTGTAACTAGCGGGAACTCCTACGAGCAGTACTTC. The encoded protein is CAWSVTSGNSYEQYF.

The chain combines TRBV27 with TRBJ1-5, with a weak D call TRBD1 (6 bases). CDR3 size: 15 residues. Germline V gene data show CDR1 as MNHEY and CDR2 as SMNVEV (reference sequence). V was trimmed by 3 bases and J by 0 bases, leaving 9 bases between them. The CDR3 spells CASSFRGYSNQPQHF. The CDR3 DNA reads as TGTGCCAGCAGTTTTAGGGGGTATAGCAATCAGCCCCAGCATTTT.

This chain joins TRBV6-5 and TRBJ1-3, with D possibly TRBD1 on 6 matching bases. Between the trimmed V and J ends, which lost 5 bases and 4 bases, there was a span of 15 bases. The CDR3 length is 15 residues. Germline CDR1 MNHEY, CDR2 SVGAGI. The CDR3 loop is CASSAQGRGGNTIYF. As DNA, the CDR3 is TGTGCCAGCAGTGCACAGGGACGAGGGGGAAACACCATATATTTT.

The V and J genes are TRBV19 and TRBJ2-7; 9 bases are shared with TRBD1. Germline V gene sequence: CDR1 LNHDA, CDR2 SQIVND (reference sequence). V gave up 4 bases and J gave up 0 bases; unmatched junction bases: 7. The CDR3 is made up of 16 amino acids. This CDR3 reads CASSNRDRVASYEQYF. The CDR3 nucleotides read TGTGCCAGTAGTAATAGGGACAGGGTAGCCTCCTACGAGCAGTACTTC.

The chain joins TRBV9 to TRBJ2-5, with no clear D. CDR3 size: 14 residues. V dropped 0 bases and J dropped 5 bases, with 11 bases sitting between them. Germline loops: CDR1 SGDLS, CDR2 YYNGEE. The CDR3 here is CASSVGTVRETQYF. For the CDR3, the DNA is TGTGCCAGCAGCGTAGGAACAGTTCGGGAGACCCAGTACTTC.